This T cell receptor (beta chain) was captured by sequencing in a study of preoperative IRX-2 immunotherapy in early breast cancer. Treatment of the sample: preoperative locoregional IRX-2 cytokine immunotherapy. Preoperative locoregional IRX-2 cytokine immunotherapy was tested in the phase Ib source study. TCRdb's copy holds only in-frame clones and misses some; the assay was immunoSEQ multiplex PCR. The table includes 20,000 to 30,000 clones, approximately 80% detected once. The CDR3 is 15 residues long. CDR1 and CDR2 from the germline V gene are SGHNT and YENEEA. Trimming cost V 6 bases and J 1 base; bases outside gene matches: 8.

The chain couples TRBV11-3 to TRBJ1-1; 7 bases are shared with TRBD1. The receptor's source is a human donor with breast cancer. The sequences come from lymph node tissue, collected before IRX-2 immunotherapy. This CDR3 reads CASSPWTGPNTEAFF. The CDR3 DNA reads TGTGCCAGCAGTCCCTGGACAGGACCGAACACTGAAGCTTTCTTT.